This T cell receptor (beta chain) originates from a study of T cell clonotyping in hematopoietic cell transplantation. The CDR3 length is 16 residues. Trimming removed 0 bases from V and 3 bases from J, with 12 bases in between. Germline V gene lookup returns CDR1 SGHVS and CDR2 FNYEAQ. The method was immunoSEQ multiplex PCR; TCRdb's version includes in-frame clones alone and lacks a portion of them. Altogether about 29,000 clones are present, around 90% being singletons, with the ten largest covering around 10%. This sequence joins TRBV7-6 and TRBJ1-5, with D maybe TRBD1 (6 bases). The source of this sequence is a female patient in her 50s who had an allogeneic stem cell transplant from a related donor, so the T cells may come from the graft donor. Some clones in this sample may be carry-over from other donors' samples. This sample comprised PBMCs, obtained 100 days after allogeneic stem cell transplant. The CDR3 nucleotides are TGTGCCAGCAGCTTAGCCCCAAGGGGACACAATCAGCCCCAGCATTTT. Translated, it gives CASSLAPRGHNQPQHF. The entire variable domain, with the rest obtained from reference TRBV7-6 and TRBJ1-5, is as follows: GAGVSQSPRYKVTKRGQDVALRCDPISGHVSLYWYRQALGQGPEFLTYFNYEAQQDKSGLPNDRFSAERPEGSISTLTIQRTEQRDSAMYRCASSLAPRGHNQPQHFGDGTRLSIL.